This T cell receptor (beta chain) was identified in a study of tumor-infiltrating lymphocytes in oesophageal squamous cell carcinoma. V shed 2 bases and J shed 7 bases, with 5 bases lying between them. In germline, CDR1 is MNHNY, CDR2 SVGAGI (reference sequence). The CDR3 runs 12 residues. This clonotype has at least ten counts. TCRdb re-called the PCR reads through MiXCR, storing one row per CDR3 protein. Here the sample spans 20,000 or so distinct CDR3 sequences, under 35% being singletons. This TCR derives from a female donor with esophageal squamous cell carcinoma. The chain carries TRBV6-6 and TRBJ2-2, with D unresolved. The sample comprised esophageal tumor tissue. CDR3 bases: TGTGCCAGCAGTTACCGTAGCGGGGAGCTGTTTTTT. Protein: CASSYRSGELFF.